This TCR beta chain was recovered during a study of technical replicates of blood from several donors. The protocol was immunoSEQ multiplex PCR, while the TCRdb copy is restricted to in-frame clones and leaves out a portion. The repertoire has nearly 80,000 clones, roughly 93% of them found once; the top ten carry roughly 0.37%. The sequenced sample was T cells isolated from PBMCs. This clonotype was obtained from a human donor in good health.

The DNA of the CDR3 is TGCAGCGTTGACGGACAGGAGCGAGATCAGCCCCAGCATTTT. Protein: CSVDGQERDQPQHF. This chain joins TRBV29-1 and TRBJ1-5; 7 positions agree with TRBD1. With 3 bases clipped from V and 5 bases from J, the junction kept 7 bases outside the gene matches. The CDR3 is 14 amino acids. CDR1 is SQVTM and CDR2 is ANQGSEA in the germline V gene.